The next 3 T cell receptor beta chains were all read from a single sample in a study of T-cell memory formation after mild COVID-19. TCRdb re-called the 5' RACE reads with MiXCR, one entry per CDR3 protein. The sample shows roughly 110,000 distinct CDR3 sequences, roughly 12% of them seen only once. The sequenced sample was PBMCs or a T cell subset sorted from them (not recorded which). The receptors stem from an adult woman who had mild COVID-19 (a few samples of this study predate the infection). Cell type and time point are not known.

This rearrangement joins TRBV5-6 to TRBJ2-1; TRBD2 agrees at 10 bases. Germline V lookup: CDR1 SGHDT, CDR2 YYEEEE. The CDR3 contains 16 residues. Losses at the gene ends were 0 bases for V and 9 bases for J; bases not matched to a gene: 9. DNA for the CDR3: TGTGCCAGCAGCTTGGTAGCTAGCGGGAGAGGAGGTGAGCAGTTCTTC. Protein: CASSLVASGRGGEQFF.

The chain couples TRBV5-6 to TRBJ1-1; D is unresolved. Germline CDR1 reads SGHDT; CDR2 reads YYEEEE. V lost 4 bases, J lost 4 bases, and 17 bases lay in between. This CDR3 region has 15 residues. CDR3 amino acids: CASSLPSLGSTEAFF. The CDR3 coding sequence is TGTGCCAGCAGCCTACCCTCCTTGGGGAGCACTGAAGCTTTCTTT.

The chain has TRBV6-5 and TRBJ1-1; D is undetermined. The germline V gene has CDR1 MNHEY and CDR2 SVGAGI. Trimming pared 6 bases from V and 5 bases from J, leaving 16 bases between. The CDR3 covers 14 residues. CDR3 sequence: CASSPVAGSTEAFF. The CDR3 coding sequence is TGTGCCAGCAGCCCGGTAGCGGGGAGTACTGAAGCTTTCTTT.